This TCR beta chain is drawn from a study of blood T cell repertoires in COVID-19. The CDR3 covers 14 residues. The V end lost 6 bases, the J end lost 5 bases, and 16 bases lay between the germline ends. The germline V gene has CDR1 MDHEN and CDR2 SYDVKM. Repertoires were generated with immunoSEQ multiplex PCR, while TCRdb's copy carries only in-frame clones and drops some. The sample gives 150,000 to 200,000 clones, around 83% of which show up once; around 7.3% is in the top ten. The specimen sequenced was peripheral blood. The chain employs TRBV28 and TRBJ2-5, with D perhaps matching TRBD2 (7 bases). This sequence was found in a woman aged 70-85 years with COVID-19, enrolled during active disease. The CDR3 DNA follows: TGTGCCAGCAGCTTGTCGGGGGGCGCGGAGACCCAGTACTTC. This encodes CASSLSGGAETQYF. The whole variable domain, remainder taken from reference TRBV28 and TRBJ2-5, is DVKVTQSSRYLVKRTGEKVFLECVQDMDHENMFWYRQDPGLGLRLIYFSYDVKMKEKGDIPEGYSVSREKKERFSLILESASTNQTSMYLCASSLSGGAETQYFGPGTRLLVL.